The sequence of this T cell receptor beta chain was determined in a study of shared clonotypes between healthy human individuals. Germline V lookup: CDR1 KGHSH, CDR2 LQKENI. V was shortened by 3 bases and J by 0 bases, with 24 bases between the two germline ends. This CDR3 is 20 amino acids long. Sequencing used immunoSEQ multiplex PCR; TCRdb keeps in-frame clones, though not all of them. The sample lists fewer than 850,000 clones, 60% to 80% occurring once. This chain joins TRBV18 and TRBJ2-1; perhaps TRBD2 as D (6 bases). The sequencing sample was made of memory CD4+ T cells sorted from blood. Subset noted: CD45RA-negative fraction. This receptor was identified in a woman between 25 and 40 years old in good health. CDR3 DNA: TGTGCCAGCTCACCCGGCAGTGGTGGGAGGACCTTAAGCTCCTACAATGAGCAGTTCTTC. Encoded protein: CASSPGSGGRTLSSYNEQFF.